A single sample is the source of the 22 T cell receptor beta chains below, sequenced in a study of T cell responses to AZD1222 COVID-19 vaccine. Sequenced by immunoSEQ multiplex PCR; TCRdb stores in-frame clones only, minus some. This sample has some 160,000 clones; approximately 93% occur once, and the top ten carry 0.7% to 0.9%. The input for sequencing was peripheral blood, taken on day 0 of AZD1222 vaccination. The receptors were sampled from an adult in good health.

CDR3 DNA: TGCGCCAGCAGCCAACAGAGGGCGGCGAGCGAGCAGTACTTC. Translating it yields CASSQQRAASEQYF. This rearrangement joins TRBV4-1 to TRBJ2-7; the D gene is possibly TRBD2 (5 bases). V lost 2 bases to trimming and J lost 6 bases, with 14 bases between them. This CDR3 comprises 14 residues. Germline-derived CDR1 and CDR2 are MGHRA and YSYEKL.

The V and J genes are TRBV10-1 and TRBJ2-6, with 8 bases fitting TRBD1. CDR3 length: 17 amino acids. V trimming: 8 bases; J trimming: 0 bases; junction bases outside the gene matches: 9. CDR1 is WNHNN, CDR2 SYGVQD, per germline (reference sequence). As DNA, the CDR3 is TGCGCCAGCCCCGTCGGACAGGGAAACTCTGGGGCCAACGTCCTGACTTTC. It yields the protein CASPVGQGNSGANVLTF.

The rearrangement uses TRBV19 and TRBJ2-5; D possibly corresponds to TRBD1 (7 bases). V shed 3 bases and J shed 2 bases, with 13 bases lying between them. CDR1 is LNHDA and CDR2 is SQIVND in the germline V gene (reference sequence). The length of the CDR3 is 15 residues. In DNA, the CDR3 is TGTGCCAGTAGTATCGGGCCAGGGGGGCAAGAGACCCAGTACTTC. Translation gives CASSIGPGGQETQYF.

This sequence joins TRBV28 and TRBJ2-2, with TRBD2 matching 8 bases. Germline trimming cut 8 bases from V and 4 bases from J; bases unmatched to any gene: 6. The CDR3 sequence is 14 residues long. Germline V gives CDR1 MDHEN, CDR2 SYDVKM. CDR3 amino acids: CASQRGSVTGELFF. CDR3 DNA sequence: TGTGCCAGCCAGCGGGGGTCGGTCACCGGGGAGCTGTTTTTT.

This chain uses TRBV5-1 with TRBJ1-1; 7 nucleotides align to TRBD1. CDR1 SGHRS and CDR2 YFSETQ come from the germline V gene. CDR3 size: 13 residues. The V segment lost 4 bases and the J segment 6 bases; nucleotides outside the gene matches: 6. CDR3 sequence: CASSQGQPAEAFF. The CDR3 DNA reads TGCGCCAGCAGCCAGGGACAGCCCGCTGAAGCTTTCTTT.

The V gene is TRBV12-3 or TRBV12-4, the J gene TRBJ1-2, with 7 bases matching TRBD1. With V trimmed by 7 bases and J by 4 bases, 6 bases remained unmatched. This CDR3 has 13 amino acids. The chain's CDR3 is CASTGGQIYGYTF. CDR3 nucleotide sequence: TGTGCCAGCACCGGGGGACAGATCTATGGCTACACCTTC.

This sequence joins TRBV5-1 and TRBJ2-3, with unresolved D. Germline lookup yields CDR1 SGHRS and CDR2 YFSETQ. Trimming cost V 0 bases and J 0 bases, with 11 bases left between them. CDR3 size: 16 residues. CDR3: CASSLVPVYSTDTQYF. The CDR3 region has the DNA TGCGCCAGCAGCTTGGTCCCAGTCTATAGCACAGATACGCAGTATTTT.

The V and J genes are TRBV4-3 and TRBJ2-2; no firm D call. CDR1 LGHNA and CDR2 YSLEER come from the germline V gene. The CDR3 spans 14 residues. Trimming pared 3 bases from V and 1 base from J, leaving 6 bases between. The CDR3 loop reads CASSHTENTGELFF. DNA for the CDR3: TGCGCCAGCAGCCATACCGAGAACACCGGGGAGCTGTTTTTT.

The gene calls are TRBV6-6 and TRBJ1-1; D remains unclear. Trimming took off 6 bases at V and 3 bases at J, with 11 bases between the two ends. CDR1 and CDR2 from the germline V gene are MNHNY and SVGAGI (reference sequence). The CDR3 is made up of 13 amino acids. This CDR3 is CASSSPRDTEAFF. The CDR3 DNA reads TGTGCCAGCAGCTCACCCAGAGACACTGAAGCTTTCTTT.

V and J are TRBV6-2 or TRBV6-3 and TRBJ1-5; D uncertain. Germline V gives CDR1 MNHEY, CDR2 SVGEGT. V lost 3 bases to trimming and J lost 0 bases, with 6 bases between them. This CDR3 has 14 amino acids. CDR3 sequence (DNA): TGTGCCAGCAGTTATATAGATAGCAATCAGCCCCAGCATTTT. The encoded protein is CASSYIDSNQPQHF.

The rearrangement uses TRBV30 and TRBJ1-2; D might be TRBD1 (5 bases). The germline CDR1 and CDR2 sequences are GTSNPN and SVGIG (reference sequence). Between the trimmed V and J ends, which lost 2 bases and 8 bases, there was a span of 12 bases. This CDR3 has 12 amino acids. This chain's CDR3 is CAWSLIQGGYTF. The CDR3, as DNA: TGTGCCTGGAGTTTGATTCAGGGCGGCTACACCTTC. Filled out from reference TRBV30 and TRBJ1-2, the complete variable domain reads SQTIHQWPATLVQPVGSPLSLECTVEGTSNPNLYWYRQAAGRGLQLLFYSVGIGQISSEVPQNLSASRPQDRQFILSSKKLLLSDSGFYLCAWSLIQGGYTFGSGTRLTVV.

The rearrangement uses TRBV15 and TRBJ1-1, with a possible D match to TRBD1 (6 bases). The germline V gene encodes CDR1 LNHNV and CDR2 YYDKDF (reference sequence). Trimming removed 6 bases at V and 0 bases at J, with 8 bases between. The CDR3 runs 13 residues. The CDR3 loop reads CATSGGMNTEAFF. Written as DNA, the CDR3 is TGTGCCACCAGTGGGGGCATGAACACTGAAGCTTTCTTT.

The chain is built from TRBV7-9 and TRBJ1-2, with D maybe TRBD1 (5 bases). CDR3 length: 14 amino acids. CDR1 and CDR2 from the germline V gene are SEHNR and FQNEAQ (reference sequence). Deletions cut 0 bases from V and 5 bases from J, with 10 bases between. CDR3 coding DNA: TGTGCCAGCAGCTTAGCCTCATGGACATATGGCTACACCTTC. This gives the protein CASSLASWTYGYTF.

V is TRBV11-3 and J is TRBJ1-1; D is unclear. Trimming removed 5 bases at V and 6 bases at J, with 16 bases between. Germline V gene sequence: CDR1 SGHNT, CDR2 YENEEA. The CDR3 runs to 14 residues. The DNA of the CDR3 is TGTGCCAGCAGCCCCGAGGAACTGGAGCCTGAAGCTTTCTTT. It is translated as CASSPEELEPEAFF. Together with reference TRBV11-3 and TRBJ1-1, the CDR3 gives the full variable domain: EAGVVQSPRYKIIEKKQPVAFWCNPISGHNTLYWYLQNLGQGPELLIRYENEEAVDDSQLPKDRFSAERLKGVDSTLKIQPAELGDSAVYLCASSPEELEPEAFFGQGTRLTVV.

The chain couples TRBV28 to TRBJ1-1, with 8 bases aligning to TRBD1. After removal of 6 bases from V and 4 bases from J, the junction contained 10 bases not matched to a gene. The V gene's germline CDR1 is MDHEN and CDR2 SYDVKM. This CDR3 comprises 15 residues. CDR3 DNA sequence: TGTGCCAGCAGAAGACACGGACAGGGTGGCACTGAAGCTTTCTTT. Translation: CASRRHGQGGTEAFF.

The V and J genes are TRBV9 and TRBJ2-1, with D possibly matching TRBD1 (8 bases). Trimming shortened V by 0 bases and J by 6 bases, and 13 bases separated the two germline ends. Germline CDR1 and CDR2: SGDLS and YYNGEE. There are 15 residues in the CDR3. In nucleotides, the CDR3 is TGTGCCAGCAGCGTAGGATACAGGGGGGGCAATGAGCAGTTCTTC. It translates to CASSVGYRGGNEQFF.

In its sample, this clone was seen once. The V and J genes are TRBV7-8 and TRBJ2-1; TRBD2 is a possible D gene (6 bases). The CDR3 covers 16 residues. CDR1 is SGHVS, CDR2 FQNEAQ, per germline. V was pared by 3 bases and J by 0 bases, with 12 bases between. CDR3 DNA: TGTGCCAGCAGCTTCACGGGGGACGGCTCCTACAATGAGCAGTTCTTC. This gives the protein CASSFTGDGSYNEQFF.

The CDR3, as DNA: TGTGCCAGCTCACGGGGACAGGGGTCCATGAACACTGAAGCTTTCTTT. Translated, it gives CASSRGQGSMNTEAFF. The chain is built from TRBV18 and TRBJ1-1; TRBD1 matches 10 bases. J lost 0 bases, V lost 4 bases, and 5 bases had no gene match. The CDR3 is 16 residues long. Germline loops: CDR1 KGHSH, CDR2 LQKENI.

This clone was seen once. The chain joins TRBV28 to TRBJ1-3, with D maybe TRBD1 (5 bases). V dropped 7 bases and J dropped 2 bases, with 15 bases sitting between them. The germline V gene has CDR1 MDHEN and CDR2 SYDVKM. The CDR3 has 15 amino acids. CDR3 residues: CASMPGRGAGNTIYF. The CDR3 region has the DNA TGTGCCAGCATGCCAGGGCGAGGGGCTGGAAACACCATATATTTT.

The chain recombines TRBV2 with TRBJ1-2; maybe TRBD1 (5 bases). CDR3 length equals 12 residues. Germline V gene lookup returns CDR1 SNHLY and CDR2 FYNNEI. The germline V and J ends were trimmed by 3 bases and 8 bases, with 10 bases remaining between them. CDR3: CASSDRQGGYTF. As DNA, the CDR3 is TGTGCCAGCAGTGACAGGCAGGGAGGCTACACCTTC.

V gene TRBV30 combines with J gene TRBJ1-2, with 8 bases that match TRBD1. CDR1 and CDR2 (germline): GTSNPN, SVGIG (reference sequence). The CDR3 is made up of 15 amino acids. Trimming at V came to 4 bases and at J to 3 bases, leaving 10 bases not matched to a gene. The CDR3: CAWTYGQGPYYGYTF. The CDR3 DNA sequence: TGTGCCTGGACTTACGGACAGGGCCCTTACTATGGCTACACCTTC.

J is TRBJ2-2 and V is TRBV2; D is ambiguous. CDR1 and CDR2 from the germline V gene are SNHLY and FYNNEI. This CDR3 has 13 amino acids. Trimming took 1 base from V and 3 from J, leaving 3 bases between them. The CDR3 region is CASSEGYTGELFF. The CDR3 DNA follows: TGTGCCAGCAGTGAAGGGTACACCGGGGAGCTGTTTTTT.